The 25 T cell receptor beta chains listed next were all sequenced from one sample in a study of OX40 agonist ivuxolimab in advanced cancers. Libraries were prepared by immunoSEQ multiplex PCR; TCRdb keeps only in-frame clonotypes and omits some of them. The sample includes some 10,000 clones, about four fifths of them seen just once. The sample in question was CD4+ or CD8+ T cells sorted from blood, obtained in a trial of the OX40 agonist ivuxolimab. Source of these receptors: an adult with an advanced solid tumor such as melanoma, head and neck, liver or kidney cancer.

This clone was detected only once. This CDR3 is CASGVGVNEQFF. The CDR3 DNA sequence: TGTGCTAGTGGGGTTGGGGTCAATGAGCAGTTCTTC. The J gene is TRBJ2-1, the V gene TRBV12-5, with D unresolved. With 6 bases removed from V and 6 bases from J, the gap between germline ends came to 9 bases. The germline gives CDR1 LGHNT, CDR2 FRNRAP. The CDR3 contains 12 residues.

This clone was counted only a few times. The chain has TRBV10-2 and TRBJ2-3; TRBD1 is a possible D gene (6 bases). The germline V gene has CDR1 WSHSY and CDR2 SAAADI. V lost 10 bases and J 8 bases, leaving 16 bases between the germline ends. The CDR3 loop spans 12 amino acids. The CDR3: CAIQRTGFTQYF. Written as DNA, the CDR3 is TGCGCCATCCAGCGCACAGGGTTTACGCAGTATTTT.

The gene calls are TRBV28 and TRBJ1-5; D gene uncertain. The germline V gene has CDR1 MDHEN and CDR2 SYDVKM. The ends were cut back, 2 bases at V and 5 bases at J, with 16 bases in the middle. The CDR3 is made up of 16 amino acids. CDR3 coding DNA: TGTGCCAGCAGTTTAGTTGGAGGGTCTTCTTATCAGCCCCAGCATTTT. This gives the protein CASSLVGGSSYQPQHF. Complete variable domain (other parts from reference TRBV28 and TRBJ1-5): DVKVTQSSRYLVKRTGEKVFLECVQDMDHENMFWYRQDPGLGLRLIYFSYDVKMKEKGDIPEGYSVSREKKERFSLILESASTNQTSMYLCASSLVGGSSYQPQHFGDGTRLSIL.

V and J are TRBV7-9 and TRBJ1-5, with 7 bases that match TRBD1. This CDR3 comprises 16 residues. V was clipped by 4 bases and J by 1 base; unmatched bases: 7. Germline CDR1 is SEHNR and CDR2 is FQNEAQ (reference sequence). The CDR3 protein is CASSSGQASSNQPQHF. CDR3 DNA sequence: TGTGCCAGCAGCTCAGGACAGGCCTCGAGCAATCAGCCCCAGCATTTT.

The rearrangement joins TRBV7-2 to TRBJ1-6; 8 bases fit TRBD1. The CDR3 length is 15 residues. V gave up 5 bases and J gave up 5 bases; unmatched junction bases: 5. Per germline, CDR1 SGHTA and CDR2 FQGNSA. This CDR3 reads CASSPDRADNSPLHF. Written as DNA, the CDR3 is TGTGCCAGCAGCCCGGACAGGGCAGATAATTCACCCCTCCACTTT. Combining the CDR3 with reference TRBV7-2 and TRBJ1-6 gives the whole variable domain GAGVSQSPSNKVTEKGKDVELRCDPISGHTALYWYRQSLGQGLEFLIYFQGNSAPDKSGLPSDRFSAERTGGSVSTLTIQRTQQEDSAVYLCASSPDRADNSPLHFGNGTRLTVT.

This clone is medium-sized (0.01 to 0.1%) within its sample. The chain carries TRBV19 and TRBJ2-7, with 9 bases fitting TRBD2. CDR3 length: 15 amino acids. Trimming removed 5 bases from V and 2 bases from J; junction bases left unmatched: 7. Germline CDR1 LNHDA, CDR2 SQIVND (reference sequence). CDR3 DNA sequence: TGTGCCAGTAGTTTGACTAGCGGAGAAGCCTACGAGCAGTACTTC. Translating gives CASSLTSGEAYEQYF.

The gene calls are TRBV4-3 and TRBJ2-2; either TRBD1 or TRBD2 may fit D (6 bases each). Trimming pared 4 bases from V and 7 bases from J, leaving 10 bases between. Germline V lookup: CDR1 LGHNA, CDR2 YSLEER. This CDR3 contains 13 residues. CDR3 bases: TGCGCCAGCAGCCTGGAGGGGGACGGGGAGCTGTTTTTT. Its translation is CASSLEGDGELFF.

The rearrangement uses TRBV7-8 and TRBJ2-7; 10 bases are a match to TRBD1. CDR1 SGHVS and CDR2 FQNEAQ come from the germline V gene. This CDR3 is 15 amino acids long. V was clipped by 3 bases and J by 4 bases; unmatched bases: 6. The CDR3 loop reads CASSFLTGGVYEQYF. DNA for the CDR3: TGTGCCAGCAGCTTTTTGACAGGGGGCGTATACGAGCAGTACTTC.

The rearrangement links TRBV7-2 to TRBJ1-5, with no clear D. This CDR3 spans 14 amino acids. Germline CDR1 and CDR2: SGHTA and FQGNSA. V was trimmed by 5 bases and J by 0 bases, leaving 8 bases between them. CDR3 sequence (DNA): TGTGCCAGCAGCCGGACGGATAGCAATCAGCCCCAGCATTTT. It translates to CASSRTDSNQPQHF.

The chain combines TRBV18 with TRBJ1-4, with 7 positions matching TRBD1. V lost 3 bases, J lost 7 bases, and 8 bases stayed unmatched. Looked up from germline, CDR1 is KGHSH and CDR2 is LQKENI. CDR3 length: 15 amino acids. CDR3 coding DNA: TGTGCCAGCTCACCCGGACAGGCGGAGGGTGAAAAACTGTTTTTT. This codes for CASSPGQAEGEKLFF.

This clone was recorded a few times. V gene TRBV4-2 combines with J gene TRBJ2-1; D may be TRBD2 (5 bases). In germline, CDR1 is LGHNA, CDR2 YNFKEQ. Trimming pared 0 bases from V and 4 bases from J, leaving 13 bases between. The CDR3 runs 16 residues. CDR3 sequence: CASSQDPSGKYNEQFF. DNA of the CDR3: TGTGCCAGCAGCCAAGATCCCAGCGGTAAATACAATGAGCAGTTCTTC.

The rearrangement joins TRBV28 to TRBJ1-1, with 7 bases identical to TRBD1. Losses at the gene ends were 6 bases for V and 4 bases for J; bases not matched to a gene: 8. This CDR3 has 14 amino acids. CDR1 is MDHEN, CDR2 SYDVKM, per germline. CDR3 nucleotides: TGTGCCAGCAGCTTCGACAGGGTGGGCACTGAAGCTTTCTTT. Encoded protein: CASSFDRVGTEAFF.

This rearrangement joins TRBV4-1 to TRBJ1-1; D is perhaps TRBD1 (6 bases). Germline V gene lookup returns CDR1 MGHRA and CDR2 YSYEKL. V lost 6 bases, J lost 0 bases, and 26 bases lay in between. The CDR3 extends over 19 amino acids. CDR3 sequence reads: CASRLGGVTGNGVNTEAFF. The CDR3 nucleotides are TGCGCCAGCAGACTAGGGGGGGTAACAGGGAATGGGGTGAACACTGAAGCTTTCTTT.

This clone is deemed medium-sized. This chain links TRBV12-5 with TRBJ1-5; no clear D. V was pared by 7 bases and J by 0 bases, with 13 bases between. The germline V gene encodes CDR1 LGHNT and CDR2 FRNRAP. There are 15 residues in the CDR3. The CDR3 coding sequence is TGTGCTAGTGCCCCAGACGCAGGTAGCAATCAGCCCCAGCATTTT. Residues: CASAPDAGSNQPQHF.

The CDR3 DNA reads TGTGCCAGCAGACCGGGACACGAGACAGATACGCAGTATTTT. Translating gives CASRPGHETDTQYF. This chain joins TRBV27 and TRBJ2-3; a weak D match, TRBD1 (6 bases). The germline gives CDR1 MNHEY, CDR2 SMNVEV (reference sequence). There are 14 residues in the CDR3. V was trimmed by 6 bases and J by 3 bases, leaving 13 bases between them.

V usage is TRBV13 and J usage is TRBJ2-2, with unresolved D. The CDR3 sequence is 12 residues long. The germline V gene has CDR1 PRHDT and CDR2 FYEKMQ (reference sequence). The V end lost 6 bases, the J end lost 4 bases, and 6 bases lay between the germline ends. CDR3 region: CASSLGTGELFF. The DNA for the CDR3 is TGTGCCAGCAGTCTAGGCACCGGGGAGCTGTTTTTT.

The CDR3 nucleotides are TGTGCCAGCAGTGAAGACGGGGCACGTAATGAGCAGTTCTTC. Translated, it gives CASSEDGARNEQFF. The rearrangement links TRBV25-1 to TRBJ2-1; D may correspond to TRBD1 or TRBD2 (5 bases each). Germline assignment: CDR1 MGHDK and CDR2 SYGVNS. Trimming took 2 bases from V and 7 from J, leaving 12 bases between them. CDR3 length: 14 residues.

This clone has only a few counts. V is TRBV7-6 and J is TRBJ1-1, with a tentative D call TRBD1 (6 bases). The CDR3 spans 14 residues. CDR1 is SGHVS and CDR2 is FNYEAQ in the germline V gene. The V and J ends lost 2 bases and 6 bases respectively, with 13 bases between them. As DNA, the CDR3 is TGTGCCAGCAGCTTACAGGGACAAGACTCTGAAGCTTTCTTT. Its translation is CASSLQGQDSEAFF.

CDR3 loop: CASSLTSLGDSPLHF. CDR3 sequence (DNA): TGTGCCAGCAGCTTAACTTCGCTCGGGGATTCACCCCTCCACTTT. This chain uses TRBV7-3 with TRBJ1-6; D is ambiguous. Trimming took 0 bases from V and 8 from J, leaving 11 bases between them. CDR1 is SGHTA and CDR2 is FQGTGA in the germline V gene. CDR3 length equals 15 residues.

The CDR3 here is CASTGLAGEQETQYF. CDR3 bases: TGTGCCAGCACTGGACTAGCGGGGGAGCAAGAGACCCAGTACTTC. The chain carries TRBV6-1 and TRBJ2-5; the match to TRBD2 covers 13 bases. The CDR3 sequence is 15 residues long. The J segment lost 2 bases and the V segment lost 7 bases, leaving 4 bases of the junction unmatched. The germline V gene has CDR1 MNHNS and CDR2 SASEGT.

This clone was seen more than once but under ten times. This CDR3 reads CASSEAATTNTEAFF. In nucleotides, the CDR3 is TGTGCCAGCAGTGAGGCAGCAACTACGAACACTGAAGCTTTCTTT. The V call is TRBV2, the J call TRBJ1-1, with D hard to call. The CDR3 runs 15 residues. The germline CDR1 and CDR2 sequences are SNHLY and FYNNEI. Trimming took off 3 bases at V and 1 base at J, with 12 bases between the two ends.

This clone was counted once. The genes are TRBV5-6 and TRBJ2-5; D is possibly TRBD2 (7 bases). CDR3 size: 14 residues. V shed 6 bases and J shed 5 bases, with 17 bases lying between them. Per germline, CDR1 SGHDT and CDR2 YYEEEE. The CDR3 coding sequence is TGTGCCAGCACCCAAGGGGGGGAGGCGGAGACCCAGTACTTC. Amino acids: CASTQGGEAETQYF.

V is TRBV18 and J is TRBJ1-6; no reliable D call. Germline loops: CDR1 KGHSH, CDR2 LQKENI. The CDR3 has 15 residues. Trimming took off 6 bases at V and 3 bases at J, with 12 bases between the two ends. The CDR3 DNA sequence: TGTGCCAGCTCTCTGTCGGGGAACTATAATTCACCCCTCCACTTT. Its translation is CASSLSGNYNSPLHF.

The chain links TRBV28 to TRBJ2-5, with unresolved D. Trimming pared 5 bases from V and 13 bases from J, leaving 17 bases between. The CDR3 runs 12 residues. Germline values: CDR1 MDHEN, CDR2 SYDVKM. This CDR3 is CASSPAPQPRYF. The CDR3 bases are TGTGCCAGCAGTCCCGCCCCACAACCAAGGTACTTC.

The V call is TRBV19, the J call TRBJ1-5, with 9 bases that match TRBD1. Germline V gene sequence: CDR1 LNHDA, CDR2 SQIVND (reference sequence). V lost 5 bases to trimming and J lost 2 bases; unmatched junction nucleotides: 7. CDR3 size: 16 residues. The CDR3 spells CASSPATGGGNQPQHF. Written as DNA, the CDR3 is TGTGCCAGTAGTCCAGCGACAGGGGGAGGCAATCAGCCCCAGCATTTT.